This T cell receptor beta chain was identified during a study of blood T cell repertoires in COVID-19. Turning to the study itself: Researchers got acute and convalescent COVID-19 samples from the United States, Italy and Spain. PBMCs, B-cell-depleted T cells, or T cells provided the cDNA or gDNA that made up the material.

Libraries were prepared by immunoSEQ multiplex PCR; TCRdb keeps only in-frame clonotypes and omits some of them. This sample yields 100,000 to 150,000 clones, of which 85% to 90% are seen a single time; roughly 3.2% belongs to the top ten. V was trimmed by 4 bases and J by 6 bases, leaving 13 bases between them. Germline assignment: CDR1 SNHLY and CDR2 FYNNEI. The CDR3 consists of 13 residues. V and J are TRBV2 and TRBJ2-7; D gene ambiguous. Input material: peripheral blood. The sequence was collected from an elderly woman with COVID-19, enrolled during active disease. CDR3 sequence reads: CASSALSPGEQYF. Here the CDR3 DNA reads TGTGCCAGCAGTGCATTGTCGCCGGGCGAGCAGTACTTC.